Sequencing of this TCR beta chain was carried out in a study of T cells in narcolepsy. Trimming cost V 5 bases and J 2 bases; bases outside gene matches: 14. The CDR3 runs to 21 residues. Germline assignment: CDR1 SGHVS and CDR2 FNYEAQ. The protocol was immunoSEQ multiplex PCR, while the TCRdb copy is restricted to in-frame clones and leaves out a portion. The table lists about 34,000 clones, roughly four fifths of them singletons. Source material: memory (CD45RA-) CD4+ T cells from blood. The chain joins TRBV7-6 to TRBJ2-6, with TRBD2 matching over 14 bases. This TCR was recovered from a human donor in good health. The CDR3 region is CASSPTSTSGGAFTGANVLTF. The CDR3 nucleotides are TGTGCCAGCAGCCCGACCTCGACTAGCGGGGGGGCCTTTACTGGGGCCAACGTCCTGACTTTC.